These T cell receptor beta chains were read from a single sample in a study of T cells in Graves' hyperthyroidism and ophthalmopathy. TCRdb recomputed calls from the multiplex PCR reads with MiXCR, one row per CDR3 protein. The sample contains about 420,000 distinct CDR3 sequences, roughly 14% of which appear only once. The sequenced sample consisted of blood. The origin of the receptors is a woman aged 18-29 years with Graves' hyperthyroidism. Both conserved end residues are part of each CDR3. The D gene is left open where the match is weak. Clone size is given for some rows only: seen once, a few or many times, or a class if the clone is expanded.

CDR3 DNA: TGCAGTGCTAGAGTGAGACTAGCGGGGGGGCGGGATGAGCAGTTCTTC
CDR3 protein: CSARVRLAGGRDEQFF
CDR3 length: 16
D gene: TRBD2
J gene: TRBJ2-1
V gene: TRBV20-1
clone size: many

CDR3 DNA: TGTGCCAGCAGCCCCGGGACTAGCGGCGAGCAGTACTTC
CDR3 protein: CASSPGTSGEQYF
CDR3 length: 13
D gene: TRBD2
J gene: TRBJ2-7
V gene: TRBV11-2
clone size: few

CDR3 DNA: TGCAGCGTTGTTTGGTGGCCCGGTGGTTACAATGAGCAGTTCTTC
CDR3 protein: CSVVWWPGGYNEQFF
CDR3 length: 15
D gene: NA
J gene: TRBJ2-1
V gene: TRBV29-1
clone size: few

CDR3 DNA: TGCGCCAGCAGCTGGAAAGGGGTACCTAACTATGGCTACACCTTC
CDR3 protein: CASSWKGVPNYGYTF
CDR3 length: 15
D gene: NA
J gene: TRBJ1-2
V gene: TRBV5-1
clone size: few

CDR3 DNA: TGTGCCAGCAGTTTGGGCAGCCTCTCTGGAAACACCATATATTTT
CDR3 protein: CASSLGSLSGNTIYF
CDR3 length: 15
D gene: NA
J gene: TRBJ1-3
V gene: TRBV6-1
clone size: many

CDR3 DNA: TGTGCCAGCAGCCAAGTACAAGTTGGCCAGTACTTC
CDR3 protein: CASSQVQVGQYF
CDR3 length: 12
D gene: NA
J gene: TRBJ2-5
V gene: TRBV3-1
clone size: many

CDR3 DNA: TGTGCCACCAGTGACTTGGACGGGCAGAACTATGGCTACACCTTC
CDR3 protein: CATSDLDGQNYGYTF
CDR3 length: 15
D gene: NA
J gene: TRBJ1-2
V gene: TRBV24-1
clone size: few

CDR3 DNA: TGCGCCAGCAGTGCTAGCGACCCGACCGAGCAGTACTTC
CDR3 protein: CASSASDPTEQYF
CDR3 length: 13
D gene: NA
J gene: TRBJ2-7
V gene: TRBV5-1
clone size: many

CDR3 DNA: TGTGCCAGCAGTTCGGGACAGGGCAATCAGCCCCAGCATTTT
CDR3 protein: CASSSGQGNQPQHF
CDR3 length: 14
D gene: TRBD1
J gene: TRBJ1-5
V gene: TRBV12-3/TRBV12-4
clone size: many

CDR3 DNA: TGCGCCAGCAGCTTGGTCGGACTAGCGACAACCGGGGAGCTGTTTTTT
CDR3 protein: CASSLVGLATTGELFF
CDR3 length: 16
D gene: TRBD2
J gene: TRBJ2-2
V gene: TRBV5-1
clone size: few

CDR3 DNA: TGTGCCACCGGAGGAGGGAGCAATGAGCAGTTCTTC
CDR3 protein: CATGGGSNEQFF
CDR3 length: 12
D gene: NA
J gene: TRBJ2-1
V gene: TRBV7-8
clone size: NA

CDR3 DNA: TGTGCCAGCAGCCGAAGGGGCAGGGGGACGGCAGATACGCAGTATTTT
CDR3 protein: CASSRRGRGTADTQYF
CDR3 length: 16
D gene: TRBD1
J gene: TRBJ2-3
V gene: TRBV27
clone size: few

CDR3 DNA: TGTGCCAGCAGCTTAGGCCCGACACTAGCGGGGAGAGAAGATACGCAGTATTTT
CDR3 protein: CASSLGPTLAGREDTQYF
CDR3 length: 18
D gene: TRBD2
J gene: TRBJ2-3
V gene: TRBV11-2
clone size: many

CDR3 DNA: TGTGCCAGCAGCTCGCGTTGGGGACAGGAAGTCAAAGGGGGTGAAAAACTGTTTTTT
CDR3 protein: CASSSRWGQEVKGGEKLFF
CDR3 length: 19
D gene: TRBD1
J gene: TRBJ1-4
V gene: TRBV7-9
clone size: NA

CDR3 DNA: TGTGCTAGCCGGGACAGGGGGAACTACGAGCAGTACTTC
CDR3 protein: CASRDRGNYEQYF
CDR3 length: 13
D gene: TRBD1
J gene: TRBJ2-7
V gene: TRBV7-7
clone size: NA

CDR3 DNA: TGCAGTGCTAGAGGGACAGGGGGGATTGCGGAGACCCAGTACTTC
CDR3 protein: CSARGTGGIAETQYF
CDR3 length: 15
D gene: TRBD1
J gene: TRBJ2-5
V gene: TRBV20-1
clone size: many

CDR3 DNA: TGTGCCAGCAGCTTATTCCCTCCCCGCAGTTCTACCTACGAGCAGTACTTC
CDR3 protein: CASSLFPPRSSTYEQYF
CDR3 length: 17
D gene: NA
J gene: TRBJ2-7
V gene: TRBV11-2
clone size: few

CDR3 DNA: TGCGCCAGCAGCCAAGAACCTAGCGGGAGTAAGTACGAGCAGTACTTC
CDR3 protein: CASSQEPSGSKYEQYF
CDR3 length: 16
D gene: TRBD2
J gene: TRBJ2-7
V gene: TRBV4-1
clone size: few

CDR3 DNA: TGTGCTAGCAGCTTAGAGGGAGAAACAGATACGCAGTATTTT
CDR3 protein: CASSLEGETDTQYF
CDR3 length: 14
D gene: NA
J gene: TRBJ2-3
V gene: TRBV7-7
clone size: many

CDR3 DNA: TGTGCCAGCACCGCAACTAGCGGGAGGGCCATAGTTAATGAGCAGTTCTTC
CDR3 protein: CASTATSGRAIVNEQFF
CDR3 length: 17
D gene: TRBD2
J gene: TRBJ2-1
V gene: TRBV6-1
clone size: few

CDR3 DNA: TGTGCCAGCAGCCAAGACCGCTCCTATAATTCACCCCTCCACTTT
CDR3 protein: CASSQDRSYNSPLHF
CDR3 length: 15
D gene: NA
J gene: TRBJ1-6
V gene: TRBV3-1
clone size: many

CDR3 DNA: TGCGCCAGCAGCTTGGTTGCCAGAAATTCACCCCTCCACTTT
CDR3 protein: CASSLVARNSPLHF
CDR3 length: 14
D gene: NA
J gene: TRBJ1-6
V gene: TRBV5-1
clone size: NA

CDR3 DNA: TGCAGTGCTACCGCCGGGGATTTACAGCCCCAGCATTTT
CDR3 protein: CSATAGDLQPQHF
CDR3 length: 13
D gene: NA
J gene: TRBJ1-5
V gene: TRBV20-1
clone size: NA

CDR3 DNA: TGTGCCAGCAGCCGGACTAGCGGGAGCTCTGGGGCCAACGTCCTGACTTTC
CDR3 protein: CASSRTSGSSGANVLTF
CDR3 length: 17
D gene: TRBD2
J gene: TRBJ2-6
V gene: TRBV3-1
clone size: many